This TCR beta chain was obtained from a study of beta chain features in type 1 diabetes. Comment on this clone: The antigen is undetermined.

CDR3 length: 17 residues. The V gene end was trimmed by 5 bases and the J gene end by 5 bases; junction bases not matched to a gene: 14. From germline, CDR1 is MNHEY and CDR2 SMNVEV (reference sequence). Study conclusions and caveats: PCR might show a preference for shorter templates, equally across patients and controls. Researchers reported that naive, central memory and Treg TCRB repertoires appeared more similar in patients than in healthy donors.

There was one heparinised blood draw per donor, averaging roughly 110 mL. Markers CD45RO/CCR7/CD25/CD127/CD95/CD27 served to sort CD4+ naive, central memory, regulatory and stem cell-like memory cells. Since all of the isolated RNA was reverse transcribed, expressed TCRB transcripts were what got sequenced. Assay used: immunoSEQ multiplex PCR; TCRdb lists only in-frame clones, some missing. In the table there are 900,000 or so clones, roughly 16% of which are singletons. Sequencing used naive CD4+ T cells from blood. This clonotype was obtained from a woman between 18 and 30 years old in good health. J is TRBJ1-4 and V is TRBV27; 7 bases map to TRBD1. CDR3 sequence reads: CASSRQGTSLLNEKLFF. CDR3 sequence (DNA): TGTGCCAGCAGTCGACAGGGTACGAGTCTGCTGAATGAAAAACTGTTTTTT. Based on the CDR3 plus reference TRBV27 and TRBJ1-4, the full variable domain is EAQVTQNPRYLITVTGKKLTVTCSQNMNHEYMSWYRQDPGLGLRQIYYSMNVEVTDKGDVPEGYKVSRKEKRNFPLILESPSPNQTSLYFCASSRQGTSLLNEKLFFGSGTQLSVL.